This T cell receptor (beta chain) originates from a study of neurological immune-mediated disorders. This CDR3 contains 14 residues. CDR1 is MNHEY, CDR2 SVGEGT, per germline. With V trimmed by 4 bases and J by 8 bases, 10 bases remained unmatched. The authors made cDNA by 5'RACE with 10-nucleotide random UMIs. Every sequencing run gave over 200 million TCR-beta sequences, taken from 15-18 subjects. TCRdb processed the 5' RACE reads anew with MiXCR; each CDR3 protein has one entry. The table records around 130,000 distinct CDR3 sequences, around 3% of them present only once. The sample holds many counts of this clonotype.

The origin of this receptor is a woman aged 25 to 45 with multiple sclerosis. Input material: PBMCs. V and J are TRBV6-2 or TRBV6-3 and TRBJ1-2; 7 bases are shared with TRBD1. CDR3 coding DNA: TGTGCCAGCAGTTCCGGACAGGATCCCTACGGCTACACCTTC. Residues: CASSSGQDPYGYTF.